Sequencing of this TCR beta chain was carried out in a study of PD-L1 blockade in urothelial cancer. Study-level background: Enrolled patients had been treated previously with 0 to 3 chemotherapy regimens.

Sequencing was performed with immunoSEQ multiplex PCR; in TCRdb, only in-frame clones are kept and a portion is missing. Among about 95,000 clones listed, roughly 90% were seen once. The CDR3 is 14 residues long. V was clipped by 5 bases and J by 2 bases, with 11 bases between them. Germline V gene lookup returns CDR1 SGHTA and CDR2 FQGNSA. Time point indicated: pretreatment peripheral blood. This clone has a handful of counts. The chain couples TRBV7-2 to TRBJ2-3, with a tentative D call TRBD2 (5 bases). This specimen consisted of PBMCs, obtained around atezolizumab (anti-PD-L1) treatment. This sequence originates from a man aged 60 to 75 with urothelial cancer. CDR3 sequence: CASSLRDITDTQYF. CDR3 DNA sequence: TGTGCCAGCAGCCTCCGGGATATCACAGATACGCAGTATTTT.